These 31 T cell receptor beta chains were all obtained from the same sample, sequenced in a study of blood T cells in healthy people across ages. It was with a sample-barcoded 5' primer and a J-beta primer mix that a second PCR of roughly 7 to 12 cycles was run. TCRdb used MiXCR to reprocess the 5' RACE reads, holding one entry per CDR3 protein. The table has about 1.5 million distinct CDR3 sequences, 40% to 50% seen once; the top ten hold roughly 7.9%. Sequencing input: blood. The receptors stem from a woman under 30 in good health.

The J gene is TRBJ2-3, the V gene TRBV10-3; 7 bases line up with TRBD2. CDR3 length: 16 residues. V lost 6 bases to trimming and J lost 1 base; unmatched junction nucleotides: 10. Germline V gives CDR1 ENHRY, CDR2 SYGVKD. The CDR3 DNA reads TGTGCCATCAGCGTACCTCTAGCGGACCGCACAGATACGCAGTATTTT. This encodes CAISVPLADRTDTQYF.

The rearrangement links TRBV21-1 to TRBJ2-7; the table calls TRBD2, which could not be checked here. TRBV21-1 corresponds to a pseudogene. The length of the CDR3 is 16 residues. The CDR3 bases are TGTGCCAGCAGCAAAGTAGGGCTAGCGGGAACCTACGAGCAGTACTTC. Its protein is CASSKVGLAGTYEQYF.

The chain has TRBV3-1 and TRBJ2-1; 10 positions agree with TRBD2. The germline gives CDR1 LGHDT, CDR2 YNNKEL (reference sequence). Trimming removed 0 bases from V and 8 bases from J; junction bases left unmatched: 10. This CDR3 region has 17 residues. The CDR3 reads CASSQDPSGRERDEQFF. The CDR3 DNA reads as TGTGCCAGCAGCCAAGATCCCAGCGGGAGGGAAAGAGATGAGCAGTTCTTC.

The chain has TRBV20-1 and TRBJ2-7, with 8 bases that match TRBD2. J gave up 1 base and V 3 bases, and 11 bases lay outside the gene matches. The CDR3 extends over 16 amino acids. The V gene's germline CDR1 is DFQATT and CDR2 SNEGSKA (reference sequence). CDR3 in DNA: TGCAGTGCTAGCTCCCGGCCAGCGGGAGCATCCTACGAGCAGTACTTC. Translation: CSASSRPAGASYEQYF.

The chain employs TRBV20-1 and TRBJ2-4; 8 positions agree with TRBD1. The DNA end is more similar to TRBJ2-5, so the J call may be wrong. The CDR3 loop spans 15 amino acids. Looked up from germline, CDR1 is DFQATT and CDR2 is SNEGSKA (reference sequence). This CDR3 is CSARTGILLRETQYF. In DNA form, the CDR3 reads TGCAGTGCTCGGACAGGGATCCTCCTTAGGGAGACCCAGTACTTC.

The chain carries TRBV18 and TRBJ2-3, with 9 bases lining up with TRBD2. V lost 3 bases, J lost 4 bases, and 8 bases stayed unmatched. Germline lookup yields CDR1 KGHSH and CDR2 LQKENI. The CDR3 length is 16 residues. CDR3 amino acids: CASSPPNAGGPDTQYF. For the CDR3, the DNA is TGTGCCAGCTCACCCCCCAACGCGGGAGGGCCAGATACGCAGTATTTT.

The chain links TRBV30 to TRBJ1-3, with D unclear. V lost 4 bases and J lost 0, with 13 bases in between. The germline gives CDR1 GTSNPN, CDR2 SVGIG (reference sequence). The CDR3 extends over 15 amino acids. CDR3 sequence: CAWMGYGFSGNTIYF. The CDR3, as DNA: TGTGCCTGGATGGGGTACGGCTTCTCTGGAAACACCATATATTTT.

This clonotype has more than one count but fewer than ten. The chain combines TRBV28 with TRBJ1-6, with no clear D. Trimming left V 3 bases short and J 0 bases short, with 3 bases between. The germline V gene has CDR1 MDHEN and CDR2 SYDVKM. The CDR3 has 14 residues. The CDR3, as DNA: TGTGCCAGCAGTTTCTTCTCCTATAATTCACCCCTCCACTTT. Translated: CASSFFSYNSPLHF.

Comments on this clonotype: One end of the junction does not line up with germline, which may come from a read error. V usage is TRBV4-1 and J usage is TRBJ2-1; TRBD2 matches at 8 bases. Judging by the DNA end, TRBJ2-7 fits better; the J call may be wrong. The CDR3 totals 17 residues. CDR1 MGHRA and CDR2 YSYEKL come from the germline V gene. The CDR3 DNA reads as TGCGCCAGTAGCCAAGATAGGCTAGCGGGTACCTACAATGAGCAGTACTTC. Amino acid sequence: CASSQDRLAGTYNEQYF.

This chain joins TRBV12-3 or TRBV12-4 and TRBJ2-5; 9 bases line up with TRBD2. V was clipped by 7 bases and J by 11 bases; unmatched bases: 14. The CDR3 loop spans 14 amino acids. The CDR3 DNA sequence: TGTGCCAGCATATTGAGCGGGAGGTTGGATGAGCAGTACTTC. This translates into CASILSGRLDEQYF.

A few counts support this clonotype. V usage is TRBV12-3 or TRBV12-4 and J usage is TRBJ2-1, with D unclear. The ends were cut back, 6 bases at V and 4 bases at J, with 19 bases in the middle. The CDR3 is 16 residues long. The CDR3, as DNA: TGTGCCAGCAGCCCGAATTTAGCAGAGATGTACAATGAGCAGTTCTTC. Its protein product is CASSPNLAEMYNEQFF.

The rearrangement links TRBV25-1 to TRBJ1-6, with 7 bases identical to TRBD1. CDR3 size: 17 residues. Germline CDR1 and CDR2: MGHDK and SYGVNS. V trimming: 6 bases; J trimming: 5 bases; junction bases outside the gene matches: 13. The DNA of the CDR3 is TGTGCCAGCAGGGGGGTCCGGACAGGCGTCAATAATTCACCCCTCCACTTT. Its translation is CASRGVRTGVNNSPLHF.

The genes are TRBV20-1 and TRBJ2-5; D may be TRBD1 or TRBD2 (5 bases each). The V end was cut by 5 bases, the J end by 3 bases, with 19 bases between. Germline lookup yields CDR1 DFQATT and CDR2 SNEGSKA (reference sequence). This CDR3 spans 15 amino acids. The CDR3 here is CSAGGIFDREETQYF. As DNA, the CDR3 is TGCAGTGCTGGAGGCATATTCGACAGAGAAGAGACCCAGTACTTC.

In DNA, the CDR3 is TGTGCCAGCAGCGTAGGGATTAGCGGGGGCGGCAAGTATTTT. As protein: CASSVGISGGGKYF. The V call is TRBV9, the J call TRBJ2-3, with 9 bases identical to TRBD2. This CDR3 has 14 residues. The trim removed 0 bases at V and 13 bases at J, leaving 9 bases unmatched. Per germline, CDR1 SGDLS and CDR2 YYNGEE.

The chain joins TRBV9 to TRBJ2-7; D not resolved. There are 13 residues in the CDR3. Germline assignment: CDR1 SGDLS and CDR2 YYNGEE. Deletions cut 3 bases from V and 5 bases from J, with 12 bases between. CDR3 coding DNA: TGTGCCAGCAGCGCGGGTGGGGTGGACGAGCAGTACTTC. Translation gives CASSAGGVDEQYF.

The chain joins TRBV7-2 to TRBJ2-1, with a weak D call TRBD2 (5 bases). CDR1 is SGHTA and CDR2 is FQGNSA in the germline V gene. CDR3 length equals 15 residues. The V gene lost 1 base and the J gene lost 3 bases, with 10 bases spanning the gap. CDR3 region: CASSLGAGNYNEQFF. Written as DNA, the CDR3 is TGTGCCAGCAGCTTAGGGGCGGGTAACTACAATGAGCAGTTCTTC.

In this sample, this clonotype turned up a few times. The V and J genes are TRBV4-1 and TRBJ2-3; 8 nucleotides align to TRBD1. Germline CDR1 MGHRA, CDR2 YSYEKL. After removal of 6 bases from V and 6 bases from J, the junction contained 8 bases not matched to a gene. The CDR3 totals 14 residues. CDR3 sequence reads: CASSQDRVDDTQYF. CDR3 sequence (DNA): TGCGCCAGCAGTCAGGACAGGGTCGACGATACGCAGTATTTT.

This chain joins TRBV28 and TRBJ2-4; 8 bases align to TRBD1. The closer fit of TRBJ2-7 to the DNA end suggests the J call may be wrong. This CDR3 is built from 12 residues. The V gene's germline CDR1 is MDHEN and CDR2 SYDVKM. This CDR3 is CASRDRASEQYF. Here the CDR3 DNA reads TGTGCCAGCAGGGACAGGGCCTCCGAGCAGTACTTC.

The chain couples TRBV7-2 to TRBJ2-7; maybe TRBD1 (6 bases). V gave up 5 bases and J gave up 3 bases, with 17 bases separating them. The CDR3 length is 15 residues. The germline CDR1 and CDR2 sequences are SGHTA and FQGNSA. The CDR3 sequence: CASSGRQVTNYEQYF. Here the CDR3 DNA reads TGTGCCAGCAGCGGGCGACAGGTGACTAACTACGAGCAGTACTTC.

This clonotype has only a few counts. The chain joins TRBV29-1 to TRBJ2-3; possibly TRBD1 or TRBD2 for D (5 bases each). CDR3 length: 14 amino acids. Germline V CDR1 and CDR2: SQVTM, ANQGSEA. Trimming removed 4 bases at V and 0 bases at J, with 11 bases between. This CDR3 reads CSVANGASTDTQYF. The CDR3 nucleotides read TGCAGCGTTGCTAACGGGGCGAGCACAGATACGCAGTATTTT.

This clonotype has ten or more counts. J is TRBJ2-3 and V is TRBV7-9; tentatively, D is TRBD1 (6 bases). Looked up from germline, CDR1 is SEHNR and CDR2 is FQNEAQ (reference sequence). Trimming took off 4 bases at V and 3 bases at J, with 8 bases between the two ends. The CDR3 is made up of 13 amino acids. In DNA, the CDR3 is TGTGCCAGCAGCTCGGACAGAACAGATACGCAGTATTTT. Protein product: CASSSDRTDTQYF.

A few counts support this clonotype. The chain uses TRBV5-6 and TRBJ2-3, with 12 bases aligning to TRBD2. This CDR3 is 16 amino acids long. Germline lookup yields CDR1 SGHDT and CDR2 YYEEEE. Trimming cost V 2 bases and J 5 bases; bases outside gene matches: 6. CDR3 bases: TGTGCCAGCAGCTTTCTGACTAGCGGGGGAATAGATACGCAGTATTTT. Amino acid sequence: CASSFLTSGGIDTQYF.

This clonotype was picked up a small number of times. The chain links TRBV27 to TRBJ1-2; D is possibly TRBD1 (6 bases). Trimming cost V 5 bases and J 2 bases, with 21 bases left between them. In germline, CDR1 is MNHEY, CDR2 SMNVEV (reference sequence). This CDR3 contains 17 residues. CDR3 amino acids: CASSAATWTVQNYGYTF. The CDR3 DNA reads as TGTGCCAGCAGTGCGGCCACCTGGACAGTCCAAAACTATGGCTACACCTTC.

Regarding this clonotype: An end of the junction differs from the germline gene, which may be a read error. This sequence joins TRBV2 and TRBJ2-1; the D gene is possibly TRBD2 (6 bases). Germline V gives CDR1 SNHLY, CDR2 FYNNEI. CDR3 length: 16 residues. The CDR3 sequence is CASGESGGTVFHEQFF. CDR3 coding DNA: TGTGCCAGCGGTGAAAGTGGCGGGACTGTGTTTCACGAGCAGTTCTTC.

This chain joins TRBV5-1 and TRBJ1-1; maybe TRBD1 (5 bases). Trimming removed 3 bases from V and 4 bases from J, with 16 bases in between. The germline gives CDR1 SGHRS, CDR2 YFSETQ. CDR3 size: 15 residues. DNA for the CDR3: TGCGCCAGCAGCTGGGACGGGGTAGAATTCACTGAAGCTTTCTTT. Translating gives CASSWDGVEFTEAFF.

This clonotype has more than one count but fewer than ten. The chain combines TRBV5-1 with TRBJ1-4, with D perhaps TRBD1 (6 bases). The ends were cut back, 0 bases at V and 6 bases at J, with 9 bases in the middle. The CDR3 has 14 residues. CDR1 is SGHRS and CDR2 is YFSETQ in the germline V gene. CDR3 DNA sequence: TGCGCCAGCAGCTTGGCAGGGGTGGATGAAAAACTGTTTTTT. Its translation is CASSLAGVDEKLFF.

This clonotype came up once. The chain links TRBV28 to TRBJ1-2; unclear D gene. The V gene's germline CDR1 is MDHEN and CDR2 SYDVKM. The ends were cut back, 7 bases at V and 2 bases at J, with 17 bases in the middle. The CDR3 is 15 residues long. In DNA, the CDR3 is TGTGCCAGCACTCCCCCGGGCGGGCTAAACTATGGCTACACCTTC. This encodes CASTPPGGLNYGYTF.

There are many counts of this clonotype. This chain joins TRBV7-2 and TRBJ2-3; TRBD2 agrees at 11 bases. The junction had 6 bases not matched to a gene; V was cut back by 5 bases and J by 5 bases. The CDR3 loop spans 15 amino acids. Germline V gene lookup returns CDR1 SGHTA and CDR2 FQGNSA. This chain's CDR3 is CASSLTSGSGDTQYF. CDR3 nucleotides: TGTGCCAGCAGCCTAACTAGCGGGAGCGGAGATACGCAGTATTTT.

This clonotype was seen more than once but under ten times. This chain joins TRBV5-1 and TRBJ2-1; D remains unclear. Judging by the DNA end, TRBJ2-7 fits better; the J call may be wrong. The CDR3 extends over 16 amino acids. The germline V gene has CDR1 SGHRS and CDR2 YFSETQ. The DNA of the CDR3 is TGCGCCAGCAGCTCCGGTGACCTAGGCTCCTACAATGAGCAGTACTTC. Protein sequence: CASSSGDLGSYNEQYF.

The chain's CDR3 is CSARESRATYEQYF. The CDR3 DNA reads TGCAGTGCTAGAGAATCCAGGGCCACCTACGAGCAGTACTTC. This rearrangement joins TRBV20-1 to TRBJ2-7, with D possibly matching TRBD1 (5 bases). V lost 0 bases and J lost 2, with 11 bases in between. The CDR3 has 14 residues. CDR1 and CDR2 from the germline V gene are DFQATT and SNEGSKA (reference sequence).

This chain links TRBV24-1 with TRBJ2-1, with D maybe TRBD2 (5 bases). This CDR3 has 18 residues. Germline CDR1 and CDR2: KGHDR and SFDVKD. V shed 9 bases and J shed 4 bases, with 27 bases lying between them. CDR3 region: CATPTPGKGTNSYNEQFF. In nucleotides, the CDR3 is TGTGCCACCCCCACCCCGGGAAAGGGCACGAATAGTTACAATGAGCAGTTCTTC.